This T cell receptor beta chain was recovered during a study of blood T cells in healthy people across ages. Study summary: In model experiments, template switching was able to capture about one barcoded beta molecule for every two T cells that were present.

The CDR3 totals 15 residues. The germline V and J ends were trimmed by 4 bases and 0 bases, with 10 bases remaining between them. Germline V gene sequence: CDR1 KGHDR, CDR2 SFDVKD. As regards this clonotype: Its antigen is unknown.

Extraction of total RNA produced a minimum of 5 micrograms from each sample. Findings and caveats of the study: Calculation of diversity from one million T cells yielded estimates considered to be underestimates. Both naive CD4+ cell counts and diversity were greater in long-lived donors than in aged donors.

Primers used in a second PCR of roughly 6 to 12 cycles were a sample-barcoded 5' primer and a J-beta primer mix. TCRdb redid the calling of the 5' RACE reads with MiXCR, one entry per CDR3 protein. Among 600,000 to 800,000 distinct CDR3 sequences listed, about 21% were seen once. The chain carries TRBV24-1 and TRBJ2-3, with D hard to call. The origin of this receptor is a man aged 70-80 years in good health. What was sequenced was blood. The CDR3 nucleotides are TGTGCCACCAGTGACCCCGGCTCGAGCACAGATACGCAGTATTTT. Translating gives CATSDPGSSTDTQYF.